The 7 T cell receptor beta chains given below trace back to one sample, sequenced in a study of blood T cell repertoires in COVID-19. Sequenced by immunoSEQ multiplex PCR; TCRdb stores in-frame clones only, minus some. The sample lists some 25,000 clones, 92% occurring once. The sample comprised peripheral blood. The receptors here all came from a man between 65 and 79 years old with active COVID-19.

The chain joins TRBV4-2 to TRBJ2-2; 8 positions agree with TRBD2. The V gene end was trimmed by 4 bases and the J gene end by 13 bases; junction bases not matched to a gene: 11. The germline CDR1 and CDR2 sequences are LGHNA and YNFKEQ. The CDR3 is made up of 14 amino acids. The CDR3 spells CASSPGTRGGMLFF. As DNA, the CDR3 is TGTGCCAGCAGCCCCGGGACTCGCGGGGGGATGCTGTTTTTT.

The V and J genes are TRBV12-3 or TRBV12-4 and TRBJ1-2, with D unresolved. The V end was cut by 6 bases, the J end by 4 bases, with 12 bases between. CDR3 length equals 13 residues. For the CDR3, the DNA is TGTGCCAGCAGCATACAAGTTCTCTATGGCTACACCTTC. This encodes CASSIQVLYGYTF.

J is TRBJ2-7 and V is TRBV4-1, with 16 positions matching TRBD2. V was clipped by 3 bases and J by 5 bases; unmatched bases: 7. Germline CDR1 reads MGHRA; CDR2 reads YSYEKL. This CDR3 is 17 amino acids long. The CDR3, as DNA: TGCGCCAGCAGCCAGCCTGGGACTAGCGGGGGGGCAAACGAGCAGTACTTC. Translation gives CASSQPGTSGGANEQYF.

The rearrangement joins TRBV19 to TRBJ1-2; 8 nucleotides line up with TRBD1. In germline, CDR1 is LNHDA, CDR2 SQIVND (reference sequence). This CDR3 has 13 residues. J gave up 8 bases and V 5 bases, and 7 bases lay outside the gene matches. This chain's CDR3 is CASSDLGTGGYTF. CDR3 in DNA: TGTGCCAGTAGTGACCTCGGGACAGGAGGCTACACCTTC.

This sequence joins TRBV19 and TRBJ1-5, with 8 nucleotides matching TRBD1. The length of the CDR3 is 13 residues. The germline CDR1 and CDR2 sequences are LNHDA and SQIVND (reference sequence). The V and J ends lost 6 bases and 3 bases, in that order; junction bases with no gene match: 1. The CDR3 here is CASRDRDNQPQHF. The CDR3 coding sequence is TGTGCCAGTAGGGACAGGGACAATCAGCCCCAGCATTTT.

The chain carries TRBV7-9 and TRBJ1-6, with TRBD1 identical over 9 bases. J gave up 8 bases and V 4 bases, and 6 bases lay outside the gene matches. The CDR3 consists of 15 residues. Per the germline V gene, CDR1 is SEHNR and CDR2 is FQNEAQ (reference sequence). The DNA of the CDR3 is TGTGCCAGCAGCTCTACCGGGACAGGGTATTCACCCCTCCACTTT. Its translation: CASSSTGTGYSPLHF.

The genes are TRBV25-1 and TRBJ2-7; D is perhaps TRBD2 (6 bases). Germline V gives CDR1 MGHDK, CDR2 SYGVNS. The CDR3 has 15 residues. Deletions cut 3 bases from V and 2 bases from J, with 14 bases between. The chain's CDR3 is CASSDPSGLAYEQYF. The DNA of the CDR3 is TGTGCCAGCAGTGATCCTTCGGGACTGGCCTACGAGCAGTACTTC.